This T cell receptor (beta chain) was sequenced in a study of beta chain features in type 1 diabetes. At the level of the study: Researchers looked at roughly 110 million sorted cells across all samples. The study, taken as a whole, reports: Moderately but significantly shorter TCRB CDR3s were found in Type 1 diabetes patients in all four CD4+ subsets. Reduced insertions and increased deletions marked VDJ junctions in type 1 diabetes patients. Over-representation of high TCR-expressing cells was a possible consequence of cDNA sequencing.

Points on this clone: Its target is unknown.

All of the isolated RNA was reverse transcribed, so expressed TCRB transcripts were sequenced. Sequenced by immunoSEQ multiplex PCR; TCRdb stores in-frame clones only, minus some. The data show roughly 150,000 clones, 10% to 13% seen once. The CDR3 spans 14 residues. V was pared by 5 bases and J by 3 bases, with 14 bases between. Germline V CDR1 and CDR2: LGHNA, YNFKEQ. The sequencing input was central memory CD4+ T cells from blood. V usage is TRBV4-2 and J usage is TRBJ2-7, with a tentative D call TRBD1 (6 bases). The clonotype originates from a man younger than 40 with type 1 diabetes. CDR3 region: CASSAQGLIYEQYF. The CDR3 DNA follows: TGTGCCAGCAGCGCACAGGGTCTTATCTACGAGCAGTACTTC.